The clone carrying this T cell receptor (beta chain) has a count of ten or more. Two-round multiplex PCR amplified TCR beta CDR3 from genomic DNA. First-round PCR employed TRBV- and TRBJ-specific primers for each gene. TCRdb re-called the multiplex PCR reads with MiXCR, one entry per CDR3 protein. The sample records some 15,000 distinct CDR3 sequences, about a sixth being singletons. V was pared by 4 bases and J by 4 bases, with 13 bases between. The germline V gene encodes CDR1 SGHAT and CDR2 FQNNGV. The CDR3 covers 14 residues. The sample comes from a study of prognosis after radiotherapy for stage I lung cancer.

The clonotype originates from a donor aged 50 or older with non-small cell lung cancer. The chain employs TRBV11-2 and TRBJ1-2; D might be TRBD1 (5 bases). Material: PBMCs, obtained before or after stereotactic body radiation therapy (not recorded which). CDR3 coding DNA: TGTGCCAGCAGCTCGTTGGGGGGGAGCTATGGCTACACCTTC. It yields the protein CASSSLGGSYGYTF.